The text below deals with one TCR beta chain. The antigen remains unidentified. In the PCR, 60 Vbeta and 13 Jbeta primers were used. Some clones are missing from TCRdb's copy, which holds only in-frame ones; the method was immunoSEQ multiplex PCR. The sample lists approximately 200,000 clones, just over 75% occurring once. This sample was included in a study of cytomegalovirus exposure and HLA in healthy donors. Findings of the study overall: Researchers counted approximately 160 TCR beta chains as cytomegalovirus-associated. Most TCR sequences were uncommon, yet certain public TCRs appeared in many donors. Because they were indistinguishable, some V segments, including TRBV6-2 and TRBV6-3, were excluded.

The CDR3 is made up of 15 amino acids. Sequences were obtained from PBMCs. This sequence joins TRBV6-7 and TRBJ2-5, with D possibly TRBD1 on 5 matching bases. The end of the DNA fits TRBJ2-7 better, so the J call may be wrong. TRBV6-7 is flagged as an ORF with uncertain function. The clonotype originates from a man aged 25 to 45 in good health and CMV-seronegative. CDR3 nucleotides: TGTGCCAGCAGTTATGGGCAGGGTGAATCCTACGAGCAGTACTTC. It yields the protein CASSYGQGESYEQYF.